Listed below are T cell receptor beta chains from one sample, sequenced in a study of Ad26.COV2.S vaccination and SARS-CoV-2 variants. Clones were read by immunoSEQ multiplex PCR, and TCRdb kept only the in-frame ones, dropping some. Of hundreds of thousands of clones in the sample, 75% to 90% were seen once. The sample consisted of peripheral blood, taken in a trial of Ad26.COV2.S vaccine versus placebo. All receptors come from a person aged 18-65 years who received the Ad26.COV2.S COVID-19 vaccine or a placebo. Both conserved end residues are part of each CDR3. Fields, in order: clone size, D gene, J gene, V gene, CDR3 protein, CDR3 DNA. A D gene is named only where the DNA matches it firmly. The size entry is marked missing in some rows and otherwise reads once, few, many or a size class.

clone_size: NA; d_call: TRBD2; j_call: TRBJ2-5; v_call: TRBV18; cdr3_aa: CASSPPGLAGAETQYF; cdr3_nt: TGTGCCAGCTCACCACCGGGACTAGCGGGAGCAGAGACCCAGTACTTC
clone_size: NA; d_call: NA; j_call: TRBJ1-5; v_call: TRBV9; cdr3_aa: CASSVSPSNQPQHF; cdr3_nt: TGTGCCAGCAGCGTATCCCCTTCCAATCAGCCCCAGCATTTT
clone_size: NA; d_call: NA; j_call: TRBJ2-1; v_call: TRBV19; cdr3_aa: CASSPGPGYNEQFF; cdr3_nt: TGTGCCAGTAGTCCAGGCCCCGGGTACAATGAGCAGTTCTTC
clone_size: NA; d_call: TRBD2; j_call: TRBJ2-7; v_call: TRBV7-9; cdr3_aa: CASSLVIAGSYEQYF; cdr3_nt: TGTGCCAGCAGCTTAGTCATAGCGGGAAGCTACGAGCAGTACTTC
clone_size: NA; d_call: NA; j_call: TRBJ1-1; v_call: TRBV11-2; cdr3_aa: CASSLSTQGPPNTEAFF; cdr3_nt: TGTGCCAGCAGCTTAAGTACTCAGGGGCCGCCGAACACTGAAGCTTTCTTT
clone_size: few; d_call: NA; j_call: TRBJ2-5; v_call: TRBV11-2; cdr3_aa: CASSFIASVMETQYF; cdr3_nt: TGTGCCAGCAGCTTCATTGCTAGTGTAATGGAGACCCAGTACTTC
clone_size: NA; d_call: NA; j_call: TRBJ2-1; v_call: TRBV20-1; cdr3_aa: CSASRNQDNEQFF; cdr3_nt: TGCAGTGCTAGTCGTAACCAGGACAATGAGCAGTTCTTC
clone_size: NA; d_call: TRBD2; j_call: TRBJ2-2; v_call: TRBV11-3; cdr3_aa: CASSPGTSGWLFTGELFF; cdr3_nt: TGTGCCAGCAGCCCAGGGACTAGCGGGTGGCTGTTCACCGGGGAGCTGTTTTTT
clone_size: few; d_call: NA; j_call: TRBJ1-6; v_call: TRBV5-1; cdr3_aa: CASSRSDPAAPLHF; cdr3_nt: TGCGCCAGCAGCCGCTCAGACCCCGCCGCACCCCTCCACTTT
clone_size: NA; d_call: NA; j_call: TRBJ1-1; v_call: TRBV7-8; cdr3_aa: CASSLVEQGTEAFF; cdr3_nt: TGTGCCAGCAGCTTAGTGGAGCAGGGGACTGAAGCTTTCTTT
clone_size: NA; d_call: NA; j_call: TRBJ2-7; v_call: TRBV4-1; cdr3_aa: CASSQPGQTYEQYF; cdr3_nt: TGCGCCAGCAGCCAACCGGGCCAAACCTACGAGCAGTACTTC
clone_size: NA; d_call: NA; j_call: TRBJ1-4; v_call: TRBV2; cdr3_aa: CASSRRGFDEKLFF; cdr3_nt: TGTGCCAGCAGTCGCAGGGGATTTGATGAAAAACTGTTTTTT
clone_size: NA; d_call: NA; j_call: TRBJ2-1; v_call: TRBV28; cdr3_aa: CASTLISPRDEQFF; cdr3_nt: TGTGCCAGCACTTTAATCTCCCCCCGGGATGAGCAGTTCTTC
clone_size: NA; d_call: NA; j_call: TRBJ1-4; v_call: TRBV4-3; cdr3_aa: CASSQDYGITNEKLFF; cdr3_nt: TGCGCCAGCAGCCAAGATTATGGGATAACTAATGAAAAACTGTTTTTT
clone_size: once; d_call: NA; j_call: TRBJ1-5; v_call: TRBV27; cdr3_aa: CASSLSNNQPQHF; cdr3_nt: TGTGCCAGCAGTTTATCGAACAATCAGCCCCAGCATTTT
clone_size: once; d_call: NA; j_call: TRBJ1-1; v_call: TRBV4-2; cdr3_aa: CASSPRTVWNTEAFF; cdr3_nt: TGTGCCAGCAGCCCTCGGACAGTCTGGAACACTGAAGCTTTCTTT